These 28 T cell receptor beta chains came from one sample sequenced in a study of T cells in tumors after PD-1 blockade (dated by TCRdb to about 2019). Receptor libraries were prepared by the immunoSEQ multiplex PCR assay. TCRdb limited this immuneACCESS table to in-frame rearrangements with V and J called. A share of clones is missing; checked studies link under half to unresolved V genes, and the rest is unexplained. The sample data list about 20,000 clones, and around 80% of these were observed just once. The ten largest make up around 28% of the sample. The time point tag for this specimen amounts to: before anti-PD-1 therapy. The sample here was PBMCs, taken before anti-PD-1 treatment. All receptors derive from a human donor with basal cell carcinoma.

V usage is TRBV19 and J usage is TRBJ1-2; TRBD1 agrees at 8 bases. Germline V gives CDR1 LNHDA, CDR2 SQIVND (reference sequence). The CDR3 totals 16 residues. Trimming removed 5 bases from V and 3 bases from J; junction bases left unmatched: 11. DNA for the CDR3: TGTGCCAGTAGTCCGATCCTGACAGGGGAGGACTATGGCTACACCTTC. Protein product: CASSPILTGEDYGYTF.

This sequence joins TRBV24-1 and TRBJ2-7, with TRBD2 identical over 8 bases. The CDR3 runs 16 residues. Germline loops: CDR1 KGHDR, CDR2 SFDVKD. J gave up 0 bases and V 0 bases, and 3 bases lay outside the gene matches. Here the CDR3 DNA reads TGTGCCACCAGTGATTTGCCCAGCGGGGGCTCCTACGAGCAGTACTTC. It translates to CATSDLPSGGSYEQYF.

The count of this clone is one. The chain uses TRBV28 and TRBJ1-3, with D hard to call. Germline CDR1 reads MDHEN; CDR2 reads SYDVKM. The CDR3 is 14 amino acids. Between the trimmed V and J ends, which lost 4 bases and 0 bases, there was a span of 7 bases. CDR3 sequence (DNA): TGTGCCAGCAGTTCGGACGGCTCTGGAAACACCATATATTTT. It specifies CASSSDGSGNTIYF.

This clone was seen just once. This chain links TRBV7-9 with TRBJ2-5; weak D call: TRBD2 (7 bases). Germline V CDR1 and CDR2: SEHNR, FQNEAQ (reference sequence). Trimming pared 1 base from V and 2 bases from J, leaving 14 bases between. The CDR3 is 16 amino acids. CDR3 DNA sequence: TGTGCCAGCAGCTTAGAGGGCCGGGGGGCGCAAGAGACCCAGTACTTC. This sequence encodes CASSLEGRGAQETQYF.

V usage is TRBV19 and J usage is TRBJ2-2; TRBD2 matches 7 bases. The germline V gene has CDR1 LNHDA and CDR2 SQIVND (reference sequence). This CDR3 is built from 17 residues. The trim removed 6 bases at V and 1 base at J, leaving 11 bases unmatched. CDR3 sequence (DNA): TGTGCCAGTAGCATCTGGGGGAGGGCCGGGAACACCGGGGAGCTGTTTTTT. Amino acid sequence: CASSIWGRAGNTGELFF.

This chain joins TRBV3-1 (or the pseudogene TRBV3-2) and TRBJ1-6; TRBD1 matches at 7 bases. The V and J ends lost 5 bases and 7 bases, in that order; junction bases with no gene match: 11. The V gene's germline CDR1 is LGHDT and CDR2 YNNKEL (reference sequence). The length of the CDR3 is 16 residues. For the CDR3, the DNA is TGTGCCAGCAGCAGGCGAGACAGGGAGAGAAATTCACCCCTCCACTTT. Amino acids: CASSRRDRERNSPLHF.

Concerning this clone: The germline gene is not matched at one end of the junction; a read error may be the cause. The same CDR3 also results from other DNA sequences found in this sample. The genes are TRBV2 and TRBJ2-1; D may be TRBD2 (7 bases). CDR1 SNHLY and CDR2 FYNNEI come from the germline V gene. The CDR3 contains 19 residues. DNA for the CDR3: TGTGCCAGCCGTGATGGGGGGGCGGGGGCGGGGAGCTCCTACAATGAGCAGTTCTTC. This translates into CASRDGGAGAGSSYNEQFF. Combining the CDR3 with reference TRBV2 and TRBJ2-1 gives the whole variable domain EPEVTQTPSHQVTQMGQEVILRCVPISNHLYFYWYRQILGQKVEFLVSFYNNEISEKSEIFDDQFSVERPDGSNFTLKIRSTKLEDSAMYFCASRDGGAGAGSSYNEQFFGPGTRLTVL.

J is TRBJ1-2 and V is TRBV12-3 or TRBV12-4; no definite D call. Trimming left V 2 bases short and J 2 bases short, with 6 bases between. The length of the CDR3 is 13 residues. The chain's CDR3 is CASSLMQNYGYTF. The CDR3 DNA reads TGTGCCAGCAGTTTAATGCAAAACTATGGCTACACCTTC.

This clone was seen a handful of times. This chain links TRBV6-2 or TRBV6-3 with TRBJ2-1; 12 bases align to TRBD2. The CDR3 length is 15 residues. Trimming cost V 5 bases and J 7 bases; bases outside gene matches: 6. Germline loops: CDR1 MNHEY, CDR2 SVGEGT. The CDR3 protein is CASSILAGGQNEQFF. The CDR3 DNA is TGTGCCAGCAGTATTCTAGCGGGGGGGCAGAATGAGCAGTTCTTC.

Notes on this clone: The junction departs from germline at one end; a sequencing error may be responsible. The chain combines TRBV2 with TRBJ2-1; 9 bases align to TRBD2. The CDR3 has 19 amino acids. Germline values: CDR1 SNHLY, CDR2 FYNNEI. DNA for the CDR3: TGTGCCTGCAGTGAAGGGTGGGGGCGGGAGGGGAGCTCCTACAATGAGCAGTTCTTC. This gives the protein CACSEGWGREGSSYNEQFF.

The chain carries TRBV12-5 and TRBJ2-1; 9 bases fit TRBD2. Germline V gene sequence: CDR1 LGHNT, CDR2 FRNRAP. This CDR3 is 17 amino acids long. The junction had 16 bases not matched to a gene; V was cut back by 6 bases and J by 7 bases. The CDR3 DNA is TGTGCTAGTGGCTCGAGGGGGTTAGCGGGAGTACGTAATGAGCAGTTCTTC. Protein product: CASGSRGLAGVRNEQFF. Using reference TRBV12-5 and TRBJ2-1 for the parts outside the CDR3, the full variable domain is DARVTQTPRHKVTEMGQEVTMRCQPILGHNTVFWYRQTMMQGLELLAYFRNRAPLDDSGMPKDRFSAEMPDATLATLKIQPSEPRDSAVYFCASGSRGLAGVRNEQFFGPGTRLTVL.

The chain employs TRBV7-6 and TRBJ2-6; D unresolved. The CDR3 extends over 19 amino acids. Per the germline V gene, CDR1 is SGHVS and CDR2 is FNYEAQ. V lost 5 bases and J 0 bases, leaving 20 bases between the germline ends. CDR3: CASSARASRVTSGANVLTF. The CDR3 DNA reads TGTGCCAGCAGCGCCCGGGCCTCTAGAGTCACCTCTGGGGCCAACGTCCTGACTTTC.

The chain links TRBV6-1 to TRBJ2-3; D is undetermined. From germline, CDR1 is MNHNS and CDR2 SASEGT. This CDR3 is built from 12 residues. V was shortened by 3 bases and J by 6 bases, with 7 bases between the two germline ends. CDR3 protein: CASSDMVDTQYF. CDR3 nucleotide sequence: TGTGCCAGCAGTGATATGGTTGATACGCAGTATTTT.

The V gene is TRBV5-1, the J gene TRBJ1-5; D gene unclear. Per germline, CDR1 SGHRS and CDR2 YFSETQ. This CDR3 is built from 13 residues. With 1 base removed from V and 7 bases from J, the gap between germline ends came to 9 bases. The CDR3 sequence: CASSLYSGQPQHF. In DNA, the CDR3 is TGCGCCAGCAGCTTGTACAGTGGGCAGCCCCAGCATTTT.

The chain combines TRBV9 with TRBJ1-6, with 12 bases matching TRBD1. The CDR3 is 18 residues long. V trimming: 7 bases; J trimming: 0 bases; junction bases outside the gene matches: 8. CDR1 and CDR2 from the germline V gene are SGDLS and YYNGEE. DNA of the CDR3: TGTGCCAGCTCCCGGGGACAGGGGGCCGACTCCTATAATTCACCCCTCCACTTT. It translates to CASSRGQGADSYNSPLHF.

This chain joins TRBV6-1 and TRBJ2-5; D gene uncertain. V lost 1 base, J lost 9 bases, and 18 bases lay in between. This CDR3 is built from 15 residues. From germline, CDR1 is MNHNS and CDR2 SASEGT. The DNA for the CDR3 is TGTGCCAGCAGTGAAGGACCCGAGGCCCAAGACGCCCAGTACTTC. Translation gives CASSEGPEAQDAQYF.

The chain combines TRBV5-1 with TRBJ1-3, with a possible D match to TRBD1 (5 bases). The CDR3 loop spans 15 amino acids. Germline CDR1 reads SGHRS; CDR2 reads YFSETQ. Trimming stripped 0 bases from V and 2 bases from J, with 9 bases between. As DNA, the CDR3 is TGCGCCAGCAGCTTGGTTCAGGGCACTGGAAACACCATATATTTT. This translates into CASSLVQGTGNTIYF.

The rearrangement links TRBV12-5 to TRBJ2-5; a possible D gene is TRBD2 (7 bases). Trimming cost V 1 base and J 5 bases, with 20 bases left between them. The germline V gene encodes CDR1 LGHNT and CDR2 FRNRAP. The CDR3 covers 17 residues. The CDR3 bases are TGTGCTAGTGGTTTGGGTACGAGGGGGAGGGGTGGGGAGACCCAGTACTTC. This sequence encodes CASGLGTRGRGGETQYF.

The chain employs TRBV3-1 (or the pseudogene TRBV3-2) and TRBJ2-1; 9 bases fit TRBD1. V gave up 0 bases and J gave up 6 bases; unmatched junction bases: 15. CDR1 and CDR2 (germline): LGHDT, YNNKEL (reference sequence). CDR3 length: 19 amino acids. The CDR3 DNA is TGTGCCAGCAGCCAAGAATTTAGCGGTCACAGGGGGCGACCCAATGAGCAGTTCTTC. Amino acid sequence: CASSQEFSGHRGRPNEQFF.

About this clone itself: Germline is not matched at one junction end, which may reflect a read error. The chain employs TRBV24-1 and TRBJ2-5, with D possibly being TRBD1 (5 bases). The length of the CDR3 is 15 residues. CDR1 and CDR2 from the germline V gene are KGHDR and SFDVKD. CDR3 sequence: CAASDLRQGQETQYF. CDR3 sequence (DNA): TGTGCCGCCAGTGATTTGCGTCAGGGCCAAGAGACCCAGTACTTC.

In DNA form, the CDR3 reads TGTGCCGCCCAGGGGGACTGGCGGTCACCCCTCCACTTT. Translation gives CAAQGDWRSPLHF. The chain links TRBV6-5 to TRBJ1-6, with TRBD1 matching 7 bases. The length of the CDR3 is 13 residues. Germline loops: CDR1 MNHEY, CDR2 SVGAGI. The V segment lost 11 bases and the J segment 10 bases; nucleotides outside the gene matches: 11.

V is TRBV3-1 (or the pseudogene TRBV3-2) and J is TRBJ2-7, with D unclear. This CDR3 has 12 amino acids. Between the trimmed V and J ends, which lost 2 bases and 4 bases, there was a span of 6 bases. Germline V gene lookup returns CDR1 LGHDT and CDR2 YNNKEL (reference sequence). The CDR3 nucleotides are TGTGCCAGCAGCCAAATGGGGTACGAGCAGTACTTC. Translation gives CASSQMGYEQYF.

The chain has TRBV10-3 and TRBJ2-1, with 10 bases fitting TRBD2. CDR1 is ENHRY, CDR2 SYGVKD, per germline. Losses at the gene ends were 3 bases for V and 3 bases for J; bases not matched to a gene: 2. The CDR3 is made up of 15 amino acids. CDR3 loop: CAISELAGSYNEQFF. Here the CDR3 DNA reads TGTGCCATCAGTGAACTAGCGGGGAGCTACAATGAGCAGTTCTTC.

The chain joins TRBV28 to TRBJ2-7; either TRBD1 or TRBD2 may fit D (5 bases each). CDR3 length: 14 residues. The V end was cut by 5 bases, the J end by 4 bases, with 15 bases between. From germline, CDR1 is MDHEN and CDR2 SYDVKM. CDR3 in amino acids: CASSPSGSTYEQYF. The CDR3 nucleotides read TGTGCCAGCAGTCCCTCAGGGAGTACTTACGAGCAGTACTTC.

The CDR3 nucleotides read TGTGCCAGCAGCTTGGTCGGGGCAGGAGATACGCAGTATTTT. Protein product: CASSLVGAGDTQYF. This rearrangement joins TRBV5-6 to TRBJ2-3; D possibly uses TRBD1 or TRBD2 (5 bases each). V was trimmed by 0 bases and J by 5 bases, leaving 10 bases between them. Germline loops: CDR1 SGHDT, CDR2 YYEEEE. This CDR3 region has 14 residues.

The table lists this clone with a count of one. V and J are TRBV2 and TRBJ2-1, with TRBD2 as a possible D gene (7 bases). Germline-derived CDR1 and CDR2 are SNHLY and FYNNEI. The CDR3 contains 19 residues. The DNA of the CDR3 is TGTCCCACCTGTTATGGGGGGGCGGGGGTGGGGAGCTCCTACAATGAGCAGTTCTTC. Encoded protein: CPTCYGGAGVGSSYNEQFF. The full variable domain, in which reference TRBV2 and TRBJ2-1 provide the parts outside the CDR3, is EPEVTQTPSHQVTQMGQEVILRCVPISNHLYFYWYRQILGQKVEFLVSFYNNEISEKSEIFDDQFSVERPDGSNFTLKIRSTKLEDSAMYFCPTCYGGAGVGSSYNEQFFGPGTRLTVL.

The chain recombines TRBV9 with TRBJ2-5; D gene uncertain. Germline CDR1 SGDLS, CDR2 YYNGEE. CDR3 size: 15 residues. Trimming stripped 3 bases from V and 1 base from J, with 13 bases between. The CDR3 is CASSAPGWGQETQYF. The DNA for the CDR3 is TGTGCCAGCAGCGCCCCCGGTTGGGGCCAAGAGACCCAGTACTTC.

The V gene is TRBV6-1, the J gene TRBJ1-2; 10 nucleotides match TRBD1. Germline CDR1 reads MNHNS; CDR2 reads SASEGT. After removal of 3 bases from V and 8 bases from J, the junction contained 6 bases not matched to a gene. The CDR3 sequence is 14 residues long. CDR3 nucleotides: TGTGCCAGCAGTGAGGGACAGGGGTTTTTGGGCTACACCTTC. This encodes CASSEGQGFLGYTF.